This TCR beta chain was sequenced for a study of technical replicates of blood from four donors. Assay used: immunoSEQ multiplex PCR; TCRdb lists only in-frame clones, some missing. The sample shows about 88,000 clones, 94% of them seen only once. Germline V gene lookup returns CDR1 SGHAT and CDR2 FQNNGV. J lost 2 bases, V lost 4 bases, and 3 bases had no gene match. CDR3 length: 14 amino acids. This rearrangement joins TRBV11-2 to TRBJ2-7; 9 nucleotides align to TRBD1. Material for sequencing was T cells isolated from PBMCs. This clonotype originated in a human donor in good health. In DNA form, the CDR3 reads TGTGCCAGCAGCTCCGGGACAGGGACCTACGAGCAGTACTTC. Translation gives CASSSGTGTYEQYF.